The 19 T cell receptor beta chains presented below share a single source sample, sequenced in a study of T cell responses to AZD1222 COVID-19 vaccine. Clones were sequenced by immunoSEQ multiplex PCR, and TCRdb holds only the in-frame ones, with some missing. The repertoire includes about 84,000 clones, around nine tenths of them detected once, and about 1.6% sits in the top ten. The input for sequencing was peripheral blood, taken on day 0 of AZD1222 vaccination. These receptors all come from an adult in good health.

This clone appeared once. This rearrangement joins TRBV6-5 to TRBJ1-5; D uncertain. Trimming took off 6 bases at V and 11 bases at J, with 14 bases between the two ends. This CDR3 region has 12 residues. Looked up from germline, CDR1 is MNHEY and CDR2 is SVGAGI. DNA for the CDR3: TGTGCCAGCAGCAGAACCGGTGGGGCCCAGCATTTT. It codes for CASSRTGGAQHF.

This clone was detected only once. CDR3 DNA: TGTGCCAGTAGTAGGACTAGCGGAGAGTACAATGAGCAGTTCTTC. Amino acid sequence: CASSRTSGEYNEQFF. The V and J genes are TRBV19 and TRBJ2-1, with 10 bases matching TRBD2. The CDR3 totals 15 residues. Germline CDR1 LNHDA, CDR2 SQIVND (reference sequence). Trimming at V came to 4 bases and at J to 4 bases, leaving 4 bases not matched to a gene. The full variable domain, its missing parts supplied by reference TRBV19 and TRBJ2-1, is DGGITQSPKYLFRKEGQNVTLSCEQNLNHDAMYWYRQDPGQGLRLIYYSQIVNDFQKGDIAEGYSVSREKKESFPLTVTSAQKNPTAFYLCASSRTSGEYNEQFFGPGTRLTVL.

This clone was seen a single time. The chain is built from TRBV11-3 and TRBJ2-3; tentative D call: TRBD1 (5 bases). The CDR3 has 14 amino acids. Trimming took off 5 bases at V and 1 base at J, with 10 bases between the two ends. CDR1 and CDR2 from the germline V gene are SGHNT and YENEEA. The CDR3 loop reads CASSPQQGTDTQYF. The DNA for the CDR3 is TGTGCCAGCAGCCCTCAACAGGGCACAGATACGCAGTATTTT.

As DNA, the CDR3 is TGTGCCTGGACCCCCATGGGGACAGGGGAACAGCCCCAGCATTTT. Translating gives CAWTPMGTGEQPQHF. This chain joins TRBV30 and TRBJ1-5, with 10 bases aligning to TRBD1. CDR3 size: 15 residues. J lost 7 bases, V lost 4 bases, and 10 bases had no gene match. The germline CDR1 and CDR2 sequences are GTSNPN and SVGIG (reference sequence).

This rearrangement joins TRBV5-1 to TRBJ2-5; D is possibly TRBD1 (6 bases). Germline lookup yields CDR1 SGHRS and CDR2 YFSETQ. CDR3 length: 15 amino acids. Trimming stripped 0 bases from V and 4 bases from J, with 13 bases between. In nucleotides, the CDR3 is TGCGCCAGCAGCTTGGTGGTGGGGGCAAGAGAGACCCAGTACTTC. The encoded protein is CASSLVVGARETQYF.

The V gene is TRBV9, the J gene TRBJ1-5; no definite D call. This CDR3 is 15 amino acids long. Trimming pared 4 bases from V and 3 bases from J, leaving 14 bases between. Germline V gene lookup returns CDR1 SGDLS and CDR2 YYNGEE. The CDR3 loop reads CASSPGRSYNQPQHF. CDR3 nucleotides: TGTGCCAGCAGCCCCGGCCGATCCTACAATCAGCCCCAGCATTTT.

The chain links TRBV18 to TRBJ1-5; maybe TRBD1 (6 bases). Trimming cost V 6 bases and J 4 bases, with 7 bases left between them. CDR3 size: 12 residues. The germline V gene has CDR1 KGHSH and CDR2 LQKENI. The CDR3: CASSDSNQPQHF. CDR3 DNA: TGTGCCAGCTCGGACAGTAATCAGCCCCAGCATTTT.

V usage is TRBV12-3 or TRBV12-4 and J usage is TRBJ1-5; D gene uncertain. V was clipped by 1 base and J by 5 bases, with 6 bases between them. CDR3 size: 13 residues. DNA for the CDR3: TGTGCCAGCAGTTTAGGGGTGGATCAGCCCCAGCATTTT. Residues: CASSLGVDQPQHF.

The chain carries TRBV19 and TRBJ1-6, with D uncertain. Per germline, CDR1 LNHDA and CDR2 SQIVND (reference sequence). This CDR3 has 12 residues. V lost 3 bases, J lost 8 bases, and 5 bases lay in between. CDR3 nucleotide sequence: TGTGCCAGTAGTATTCCCGATTCACCCCTCCACTTT. Residues: CASSIPDSPLHF. The full variable domain, with the rest looked up from reference TRBV19 and TRBJ1-6, is DGGITQSPKYLFRKEGQNVTLSCEQNLNHDAMYWYRQDPGQGLRLIYYSQIVNDFQKGDIAEGYSVSREKKESFPLTVTSAQKNPTAFYLCASSIPDSPLHFGNGTRLTVT.

This chain connects TRBV5-1 to TRBJ1-1; D gene unclear. Trimming shortened V by 5 bases and J by 1 base, and 9 bases separated the two germline ends. Per germline, CDR1 SGHRS and CDR2 YFSETQ. This CDR3 region has 13 residues. The CDR3 sequence is CASRHRENTEAFF. Written as DNA, the CDR3 is TGCGCCAGCAGGCACAGAGAGAACACTGAAGCTTTCTTT.

The chain is built from TRBV7-3 and TRBJ2-3, with D possibly TRBD2 on 7 matching bases. Germline V gene data show CDR1 as SGHTA and CDR2 as FQGTGA. The germline V and J ends were trimmed by 5 bases and 1 base, with 10 bases remaining between them. The CDR3 length is 14 residues. CDR3 bases: TGTGCCAGCAGCCGAGGGGGGGGCACAGATACGCAGTATTTT. It is translated as CASSRGGGTDTQYF. The variable domain in full, completed from reference TRBV7-3 and TRBJ2-3, reads GAGVSQTPSNKVTEKGKYVELRCDPISGHTALYWYRQSLGQGPEFLIYFQGTGAADDSGLPNDRFFAVRPEGSVSTLKIQRTERGDSAVYLCASSRGGGTDTQYFGPGTRLTVL.

The rearrangement links TRBV4-2 to TRBJ2-2, with D perhaps TRBD1 or TRBD2 (6 bases each). This CDR3 spans 18 amino acids. Between the trimmed V and J ends, which lost 0 bases and 0 bases, there was a span of 14 bases. Germline V gene data show CDR1 as LGHNA and CDR2 as YNFKEQ. CDR3 sequence (DNA): TGTGCCAGCAGCCAAGATTACGGGGGCATCGCGAACACCGGGGAGCTGTTTTTT. Protein: CASSQDYGGIANTGELFF.

This chain joins TRBV18 and TRBJ2-7; 11 bases agree with TRBD2. Germline CDR1 KGHSH, CDR2 LQKENI. Germline trimming cut 2 bases from V and 1 base from J; bases unmatched to any gene: 10. The CDR3 covers 18 residues. In nucleotides, the CDR3 is TGTGCCAGCTCACCAGCACCTGCGGGACTAGCGGAGTCCTACGAGCAGTACTTC. Translated: CASSPAPAGLAESYEQYF.

This clone came up a few times. The chain is built from TRBV10-1 and TRBJ2-5, with 15 positions matching TRBD2. The CDR3 contains 14 residues. V lost 3 bases to trimming and J lost 9 bases; unmatched junction nucleotides: 2. In germline, CDR1 is WNHNN, CDR2 SYGVQD (reference sequence). CDR3 amino acids: CASSDGLAGGSQYF. In DNA form, the CDR3 reads TGCGCCAGCAGTGACGGACTAGCGGGAGGGTCCCAGTACTTC.

This sequence joins TRBV9 and TRBJ1-1, with TRBD1 identical over 9 bases. The V gene end was trimmed by 2 bases and the J gene end by 5 bases; junction bases not matched to a gene: 7. Germline assignment: CDR1 SGDLS and CDR2 YYNGEE. The length of the CDR3 is 15 residues. The CDR3 sequence: CASSVTGGDWTEAFF. CDR3 DNA sequence: TGTGCCAGCAGCGTTACAGGGGGCGATTGGACTGAAGCTTTCTTT.

This sequence joins TRBV9 and TRBJ2-3, with 10 bases identical to TRBD2. The J segment lost 4 bases and the V segment lost 3 bases, leaving 5 bases of the junction unmatched. Germline V gene sequence: CDR1 SGDLS, CDR2 YYNGEE. This CDR3 region has 15 residues. This CDR3 reads CASSAALAGADTQYF. In nucleotides, the CDR3 is TGTGCCAGCAGCGCCGCGCTAGCGGGGGCAGATACGCAGTATTTT.

This chain uses TRBV29-1 with TRBJ1-1; D unclear. Germline V gene sequence: CDR1 SQVTM, CDR2 ANQGSEA. The germline V and J ends were trimmed by 3 bases and 11 bases, with 19 bases remaining between them. The CDR3 contains 13 residues. In DNA form, the CDR3 reads TGCAGCGTTGAGCGGGGAGGGAATGGAGGGGCTTTCTTT. This gives the protein CSVERGGNGGAFF. Full variable domain (missing parts from reference TRBV29-1 and TRBJ1-1): SAVISQKPSRDICQRGTSLTIQCQVDSQVTMMFWYRQQPGQSLTLIATANQGSEATYESGFVIDKFPISRPNLTFSTLTVSNMSPEDSSIYLCSVERGGNGGAFFGQGTRLTVV.

This chain joins TRBV5-6 and TRBJ2-7, with D hard to call. The CDR3 covers 13 residues. V dropped 2 bases and J dropped 3 bases, with 9 bases sitting between them. Per the germline V gene, CDR1 is SGHDT and CDR2 is YYEEEE. The CDR3 protein is CASSFGLGYEQYF. The DNA for the CDR3 is TGTGCCAGCAGCTTCGGCCTAGGCTACGAGCAGTACTTC.

The J gene is TRBJ2-3, the V gene TRBV6-2 or TRBV6-3; 8 bases are shared with TRBD1. The length of the CDR3 is 15 residues. The V and J ends lost 4 bases and 10 bases, in that order; junction bases with no gene match: 13. Germline V CDR1 and CDR2: MNHEY, SVGEGT. CDR3 sequence reads: CASSLDPRTGMAQYF. Here the CDR3 DNA reads TGTGCCAGCAGTTTAGATCCCCGGACAGGGATGGCGCAGTATTTT.